This TCR beta chain was profiled in a study of blood T cell repertoires in COVID-19 (dated by TCRdb to the early 2020s). Regarding the study in general: Samples covering the acute and convalescent phases of COVID-19 were provided by collaborators in the United States, Italy and Spain. The sample metadata nearly always contained a de-identified subject ID, COVID-19 status, age in years and sex. HLA class I and class II types, where available, came from metadata supplied by the sample provider rather than from assay-based typing. Subjects who had been exposed to COVID-19, were actively infected with it, or had recovered from it provided the deeply sampled blood TCRbeta repertoires that made up the dataset. Samples were obtained from the ongoing ImmuneRACE study (first 160 participants) and from 1,254 subjects provided by 6 global collaborators. The repertoires were released in a freely available public database intended as a resource for research on the immune response to SARS-CoV-2. The prospective study material was composed of cDNA or gDNA derived from T cells, B-cell-depleted T cells, or PBMCs. The paper as a whole reports these results and caveats: The quantity of clinical and demographic metadata differed by source and by participant and was supplied without curation.

TCRbeta CDR3 regions were amplified from genomic DNA using the immunoSEQ Assay, a bias-controlled multiplex PCR. As for the original processing: The number of nucleated cells in each sample was estimated from the amplification of reference gene primers within the assay. To quantify the absolute abundance of each unique TCRbeta CDR3 rearrangement, sequence reads were collapsed and filtered. For each sample, productive Simpson clonality was calculated by taking the square root of Simpson's diversity index across productive rearrangements. Not all clones reach the TCRdb copy of this immuneACCESS table, which keeps in-frame sequences only. Checked studies attribute under half of the gap to unresolved V genes and leave the rest unexplained. The V and J calls and clone size come from that table; D and trimming were worked out from the DNA. The sample has about 13,000 clones on record, just over 90% of them singletons. Clones ranked in the top ten supply approximately 14% of the sample.

The collaborating institutions used their own protocols to collect whole blood in K2EDTA tubes. Collaborator samples were shipped for TCRbeta analysis as frozen whole blood, isolated PBMCs, or DNA extracted from either sample type. On this clone: The clone's antigen remains unknown. Per-base quality was not reported, and no clone a single base away is much larger than it.

Counted from cysteine to phenylalanine, this CDR3 has 15 amino acids. Just the 45-base CDR3 DNA is kept, in frame starting at base 1. Germline trimming amounts to 1 base on V and 3 bases on J, with 4 as the count of junction bases outside the gene matches. CDR1 and CDR2 are drawn from the germline V gene (reference sequence): MNHEY, SMNVEV. Input material: peripheral blood. The sequence is built from TRBV27 and TRBJ2-7, with 9 bases in between that match TRBD1. The sequence was obtained from a human donor in a cohort sampled during active COVID-19. The encoded CDR3 is CASSLYGTGSYEQYF. The nucleotides read TGTGCCAGCAGTTTATACGGGACAGGGAGCTACGAGCAGTACTTC.